This T cell receptor beta chain was captured in a study of cytomegalovirus exposure and HLA in healthy donors. This clone was detected only a few times. The PCR contained 60 Vbeta and 13 Jbeta primers. Clones were read by immunoSEQ multiplex PCR, and TCRdb kept only the in-frame ones, dropping some. The sample records approximately 170,000 clones, 55% to 80% being singletons. Germline CDR1 and CDR2: LNHDA and SQIVND (reference sequence). The CDR3 is made up of 18 amino acids. Trimming pared 7 bases from V and 1 base from J, leaving 20 bases between. Sequences were obtained from PBMCs. This TCR derives from a woman younger than 35 in good health and CMV-seropositive. The chain recombines TRBV19 with TRBJ2-6; the D gene is possibly TRBD2 (6 bases). As DNA, the CDR3 is TGTGCCAGTATTGGGCGGGGCAGCCAAGGGTCTGGGGCCAACGTCCTGACTTTC. As protein: CASIGRGSQGSGANVLTF.